A single sample gave rise to the 8 T cell receptor beta chains below, sequenced in a study of blood T cell repertoires in COVID-19. The repertoire was sequenced with immunoSEQ multiplex PCR; TCRdb's copy has only in-frame clones and lacks some. The repertoire has 100,000 to 150,000 clones, approximately 87% of them found once; the top ten carry 3.6%. Sample: peripheral blood. These TCRs come from a woman aged 60-70 years with acute or convalescent COVID-19.

This clone showed up just a few times. This chain connects TRBV7-3 to TRBJ1-2; TRBD1 matches 7 bases. This CDR3 has 13 amino acids. After removal of 3 bases from V and 6 bases from J, the junction contained 4 bases not matched to a gene. Germline V gene sequence: CDR1 SGHTA, CDR2 FQGTGA. Here the CDR3 DNA reads TGTGCCAGCAGCTTGGACAGGAACGATGGCTACACCTTC. Its protein product is CASSLDRNDGYTF.

This clone is a singleton in its sample. This rearrangement joins TRBV24-1 to TRBJ2-5; 9 nucleotides agree with TRBD1. There are 15 residues in the CDR3. Trimming took 4 bases from V and 5 from J; bases not matched to a gene: 7. Per the germline V gene, CDR1 is KGHDR and CDR2 is SFDVKD. CDR3 region: CATSEYTGGRETQYF. The CDR3 region has the DNA TGTGCCACCAGTGAGTACACAGGGGGCAGGGAGACCCAGTACTTC.

This chain connects TRBV4-1 to TRBJ2-5; 10 bases align to TRBD2. V was clipped by 5 bases and J by 1 base; unmatched bases: 7. Germline CDR1 is MGHRA and CDR2 is YSYEKL. CDR3 length: 16 amino acids. CDR3 nucleotides: TGCGCCAGCAGCATCACTAGCGGGGCAATCCAAGAGACCCAGTACTTC. It encodes CASSITSGAIQETQYF.

The chain combines TRBV24-1 with TRBJ2-1; a possible D gene is TRBD2 (5 bases). Germline CDR1 KGHDR, CDR2 SFDVKD. This CDR3 is built from 13 residues. Trimming removed 3 bases from V and 9 bases from J, with 11 bases in between. The CDR3 region is CATSDPMGSEQFF. CDR3 coding DNA: TGTGCCACCAGTGATCCGATGGGGAGTGAGCAGTTCTTC.

The chain employs TRBV4-2 and TRBJ2-1; 9 nucleotides line up with TRBD2. V dropped 0 bases and J dropped 8; count of bases not matched to a gene: 11. There are 17 residues in the CDR3. In germline, CDR1 is LGHNA, CDR2 YNFKEQ. CDR3 in amino acids: CASSQEGRTSDSDEQFF. CDR3 nucleotide sequence: TGTGCCAGCAGCCAAGAGGGCCGGACTAGCGATTCCGATGAGCAGTTCTTC.

This clone turned up a few times. The chain joins TRBV7-9 to TRBJ1-3; tentatively, D is TRBD1 (5 bases). The CDR3 has 14 residues. V gave up 4 bases and J gave up 3 bases, with 10 bases separating them. Per germline, CDR1 SEHNR and CDR2 FQNEAQ (reference sequence). The CDR3 reads CASSYLQGGNTIYF. The DNA of the CDR3 is TGTGCCAGCAGCTACCTTCAGGGTGGAAACACCATATATTTT.

DNA for the CDR3: TGTGCCAGCAGTTTTCTACCGCCCGAGCGGGACAATGAGCAGTTCTTC. This codes for CASSFLPPERDNEQFF. The chain joins TRBV27 to TRBJ2-1, with a possible D match to TRBD2 (6 bases). V lost 3 bases and J lost 5, with 17 bases in between. Germline values: CDR1 MNHEY, CDR2 SMNVEV (reference sequence). The CDR3 is 16 residues long.

The chain links TRBV5-6 to TRBJ2-7; possibly TRBD2 for D (6 bases). V gave up 5 bases and J gave up 4 bases, with 13 bases separating them. This CDR3 region has 13 residues. The germline gives CDR1 SGHDT, CDR2 YYEEEE. CDR3 amino acids: CASSKTGVYEQYV. The CDR3 DNA reads as TGTGCCAGCAGTAAGACGGGAGTTTACGAGCAGTACGTC.